This TCR beta chain comes out of a study of T-cell reconstitution after alpha-beta-depleted transplantation in children. Study findings and constraints: Reportedly, only several hundred clones from non-depleted graft cells drove alpha-beta T-cell counts at about two months. T cells produced anew were the main source of T-cell counts and diversity one year after transplant. It was surviving recipient T cells and thymic progenitors that gave some patients high TCRbeta diversity at day 60.

A few counts support this clonotype. Its antigen is undetermined. V shed 3 bases and J shed 1 base, with 16 bases lying between them. Germline CDR1 is DFQATT and CDR2 is SNEGSKA (reference sequence). CDR3 length equals 16 residues. Preparation of the TCRbeta library was carried out with unique molecular identifiers. TCRdb redid the calling of the PCR reads with MiXCR, one entry per CDR3 protein. The sample includes about 980,000 distinct CDR3 sequences, about 30% of them seen just once. Sequenced here: PBMCs, mostly from graft donor cells, sampled 360 days after TCRalphabeta/CD19-depleted stem cell transplant. The receptor was derived from a boy younger than two who had a stem cell transplant for SCID, so the T cells may come from the graft donor. This chain links TRBV20-1 with TRBJ1-3; D remains ambiguous. In DNA, the CDR3 is TGCAGTGCTAGGAACAGTCATCAGGTTTCTGGAAACACCATATATTTT. Its protein is CSARNSHQVSGNTIYF.